This TCR beta chain was recovered during a study of metastatic and nonmetastatic thyroid tumors. Study findings and constraints: Compared with benign nodules, malignant thyroid tumors were reported to have significantly higher TCR beta diversity in both blood and tumor.

Points on this clone: The antigen is not known.

Trimming shortened V by 3 bases and J by 4 bases, and 7 bases separated the two germline ends. The CDR3 sequence is 14 residues long. Every patient was untreated before thyroid surgery. TCRdb re-called clones via MiXCR from the PCR reads. This table holds tens of thousands of clones, roughly a quarter found once. The sequence was obtained from a female donor with papillary thyroid cancer or a benign thyroid nodule (not recorded which). Some clones in this sample may be carry-over from other donors' samples. The V gene is TRBV12-3 or TRBV12-4, the J gene TRBJ1-6; D is unresolved. Source material: tumor tissue. The CDR3 nucleotides are TGTGCCAGCAGTTTGAGGGAGTATAATTCACCCCTCCACTTT. Residues: CASSLREYNSPLHF.